The source of this T cell receptor beta chain is a study of T-cell reconstitution after alpha-beta-depleted transplantation in children. This sample's TCRbeta library carried unique molecular identifier barcodes. Via MiXCR, TCRdb re-called the PCR reads, giving one row per CDR3 protein. This table holds hundreds of thousands of distinct CDR3 sequences, over 9.5% found once. V was pared by 3 bases and J by 6 bases, with 6 bases of the junction left unmatched. Germline V lookup: CDR1 DFQATT, CDR2 SNEGSKA (reference sequence). CDR3 length: 13 amino acids. The sample consisted of PBMCs from the stem cell graft donor, taken from the stem cell graft. This sequence was found in a human donor who donated a stem cell graft to a child with acute myeloid leukemia. The chain couples TRBV20-1 to TRBJ2-3, with 7 bases fitting TRBD1. The CDR3 DNA is TGCAGTGCTAGGGAGAGGGGGCGGGATACGCAGTATTTT. This sequence encodes CSARERGRDTQYF.